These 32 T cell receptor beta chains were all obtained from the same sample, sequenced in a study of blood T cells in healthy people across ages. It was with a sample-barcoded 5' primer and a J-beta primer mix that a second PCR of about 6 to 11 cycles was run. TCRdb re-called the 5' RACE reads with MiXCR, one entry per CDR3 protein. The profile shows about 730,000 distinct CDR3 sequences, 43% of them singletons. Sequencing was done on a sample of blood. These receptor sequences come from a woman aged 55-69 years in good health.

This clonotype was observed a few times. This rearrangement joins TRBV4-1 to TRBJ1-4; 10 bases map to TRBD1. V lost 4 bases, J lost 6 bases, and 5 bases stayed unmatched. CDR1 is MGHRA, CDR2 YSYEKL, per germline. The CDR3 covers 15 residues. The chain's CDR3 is CASSLLDRGDEKLFF. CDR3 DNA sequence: TGCGCCAGCAGCCTTTTGGACAGGGGGGATGAAAAACTGTTTTTT.

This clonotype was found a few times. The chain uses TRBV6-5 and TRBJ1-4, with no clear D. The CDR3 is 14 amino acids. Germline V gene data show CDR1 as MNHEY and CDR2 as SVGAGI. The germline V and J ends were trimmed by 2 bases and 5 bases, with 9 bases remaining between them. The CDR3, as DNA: TGTGCCAGCAGTTACCTGGGCCTGAATGAAAAACTGTTTTTT. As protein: CASSYLGLNEKLFF.

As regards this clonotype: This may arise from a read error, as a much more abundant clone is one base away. CDR3 region: CSTRAGQGQYSNQPQHF. The CDR3 DNA sequence: TGCAGTACTAGAGCAGGCCAAGGCCAATATAGCAATCAGCCCCAGCATTTT. The V call is TRBV20-1, the J call TRBJ1-5; D remains ambiguous. Germline CDR1 and CDR2: DFQATT and SNEGSKA (reference sequence). The CDR3 covers 17 residues.

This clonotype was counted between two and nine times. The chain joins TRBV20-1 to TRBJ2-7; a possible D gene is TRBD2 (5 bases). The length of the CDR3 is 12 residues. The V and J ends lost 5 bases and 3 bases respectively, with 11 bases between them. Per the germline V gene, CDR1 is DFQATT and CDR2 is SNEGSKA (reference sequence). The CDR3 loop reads CSAGGPLYEQYF. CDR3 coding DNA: TGCAGTGCTGGAGGACCCCTCTACGAGCAGTACTTC.

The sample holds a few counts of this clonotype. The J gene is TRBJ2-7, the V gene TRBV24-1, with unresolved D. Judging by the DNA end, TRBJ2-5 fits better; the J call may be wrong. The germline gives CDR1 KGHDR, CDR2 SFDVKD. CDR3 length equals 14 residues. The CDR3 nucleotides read TGTGCCACCAGTTGGGGATCTTCTCAAGAGACCCAGTACTTC. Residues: CATSWGSSQETQYF.

The CDR3 nucleotides read TGCAGTGCTAGAATGCAGAATCAGCCCCAGCATTTT. This gives the protein CSARMQNQPQHF. The V gene is TRBV20-1, the J gene TRBJ1-5; D is ambiguous. CDR1 is DFQATT, CDR2 SNEGSKA, per germline (reference sequence). Trimming stripped 2 bases from V and 4 bases from J, with 6 bases between. This CDR3 contains 12 residues.

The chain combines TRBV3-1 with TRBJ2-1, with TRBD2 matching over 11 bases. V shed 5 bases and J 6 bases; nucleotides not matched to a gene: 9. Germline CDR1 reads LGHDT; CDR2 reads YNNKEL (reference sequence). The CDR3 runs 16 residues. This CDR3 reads CASSEGSGRASNEQFF. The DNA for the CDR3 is TGTGCCAGCAGCGAAGGTAGCGGGAGGGCCTCCAATGAGCAGTTCTTC.

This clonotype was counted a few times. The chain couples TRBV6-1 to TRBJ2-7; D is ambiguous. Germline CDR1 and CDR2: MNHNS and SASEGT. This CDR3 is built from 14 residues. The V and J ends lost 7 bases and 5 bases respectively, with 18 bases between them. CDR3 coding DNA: TGTGCCAGCACCCGAAACTACCCGATGGACGAGCAGTACTTC. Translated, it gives CASTRNYPMDEQYF.

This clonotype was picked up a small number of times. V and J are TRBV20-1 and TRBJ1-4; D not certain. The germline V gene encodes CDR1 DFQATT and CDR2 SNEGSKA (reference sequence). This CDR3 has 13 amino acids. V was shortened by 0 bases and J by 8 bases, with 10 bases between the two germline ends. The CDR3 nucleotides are TGCAGTGCTAGAGATAAATTTGAGGAAAAACTGTTTTTT. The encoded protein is CSARDKFEEKLFF.

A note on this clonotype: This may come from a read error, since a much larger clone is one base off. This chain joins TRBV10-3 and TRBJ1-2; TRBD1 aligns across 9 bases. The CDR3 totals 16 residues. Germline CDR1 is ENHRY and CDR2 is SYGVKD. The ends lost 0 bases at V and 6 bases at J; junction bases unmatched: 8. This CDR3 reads CAISESDRGGVDGYTF. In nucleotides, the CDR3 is TGTGCCATCAGTGAGTCGGACAGGGGAGGAGTTGATGGCTACACCTTC.

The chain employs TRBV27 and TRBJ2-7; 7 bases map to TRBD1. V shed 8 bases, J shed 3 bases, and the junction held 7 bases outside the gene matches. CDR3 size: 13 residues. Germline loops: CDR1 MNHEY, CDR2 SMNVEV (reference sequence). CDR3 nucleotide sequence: TGTGCCAGCGCTCCCGGGACAGACTACGAGCAGTACTTC. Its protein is CASAPGTDYEQYF.

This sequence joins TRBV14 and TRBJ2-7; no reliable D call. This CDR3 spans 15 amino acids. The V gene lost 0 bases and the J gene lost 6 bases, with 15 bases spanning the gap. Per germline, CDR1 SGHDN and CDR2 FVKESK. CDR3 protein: CASSQELSFVGEQYF. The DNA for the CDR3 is TGTGCCAGCAGCCAAGAGCTCAGTTTTGTGGGCGAGCAGTACTTC.

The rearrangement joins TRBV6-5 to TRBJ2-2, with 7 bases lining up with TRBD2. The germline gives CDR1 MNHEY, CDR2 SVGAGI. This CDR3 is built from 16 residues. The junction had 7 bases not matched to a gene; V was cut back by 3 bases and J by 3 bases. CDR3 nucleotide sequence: TGTGCCAGCAGTTATATGGCGGGAGTTGACACCGGGGAGCTGTTTTTT. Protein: CASSYMAGVDTGELFF.

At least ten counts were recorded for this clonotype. CDR3 sequence reads: CASSAEGGETQYF. The CDR3 DNA follows: TGTGCCAGCAGTGCGGAGGGAGGGGAGACCCAGTACTTC. J is TRBJ2-5 and V is TRBV12-3 or TRBV12-4; 7 nucleotides align to TRBD2. The CDR3 extends over 13 amino acids. V was clipped by 5 bases and J by 5 bases; unmatched bases: 5.

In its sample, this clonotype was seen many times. CDR3 loop: CASRQGNSYEQYF. Here the CDR3 DNA reads TGTGCCAGCCGACAGGGGAATTCTTACGAGCAGTACTTC. V and J are TRBV13 and TRBJ2-7, with TRBD1 matching 8 bases. The CDR3 runs 13 residues. J gave up 4 bases and V 8 bases, and 7 bases lay outside the gene matches. Per germline, CDR1 PRHDT and CDR2 FYEKMQ (reference sequence).

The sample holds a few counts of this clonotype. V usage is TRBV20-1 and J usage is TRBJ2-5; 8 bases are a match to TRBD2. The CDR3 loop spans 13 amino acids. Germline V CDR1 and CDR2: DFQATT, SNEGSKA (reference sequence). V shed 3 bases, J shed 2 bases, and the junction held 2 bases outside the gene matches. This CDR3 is CSARPSGQETQYF. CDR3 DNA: TGCAGTGCTAGGCCTAGCGGGCAAGAGACCCAGTACTTC.

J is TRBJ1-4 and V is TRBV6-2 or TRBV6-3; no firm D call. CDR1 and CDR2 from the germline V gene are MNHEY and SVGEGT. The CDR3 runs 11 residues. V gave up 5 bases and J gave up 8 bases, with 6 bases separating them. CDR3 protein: CASSGSEKLFF. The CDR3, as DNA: TGTGCCAGCAGTGGAAGCGAAAAACTGTTTTTT.

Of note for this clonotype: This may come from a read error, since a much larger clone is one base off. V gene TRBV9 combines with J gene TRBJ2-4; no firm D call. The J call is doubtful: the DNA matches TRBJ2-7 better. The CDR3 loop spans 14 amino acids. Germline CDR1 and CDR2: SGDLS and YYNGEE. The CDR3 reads CASSPPEAPYEQYF. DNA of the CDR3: TGTGCCAGCAGCCCACCCGAGGCCCCCTACGAGCAGTACTTC.

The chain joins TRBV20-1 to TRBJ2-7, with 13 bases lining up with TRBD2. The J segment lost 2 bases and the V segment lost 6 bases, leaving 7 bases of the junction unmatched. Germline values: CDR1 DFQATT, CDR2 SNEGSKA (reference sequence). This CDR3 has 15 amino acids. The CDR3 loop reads CSARGTSGDPYEQYF. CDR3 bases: TGCAGTGCCAGGGGGACTAGCGGGGACCCCTACGAGCAGTACTTC.

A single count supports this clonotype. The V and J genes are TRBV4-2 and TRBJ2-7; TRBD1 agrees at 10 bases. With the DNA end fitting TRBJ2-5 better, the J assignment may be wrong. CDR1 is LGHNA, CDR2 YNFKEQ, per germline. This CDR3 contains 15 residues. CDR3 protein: CASSQGDRGVGTQYF. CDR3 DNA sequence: TGTGCCAGCAGCCAAGGGGACAGGGGTGTAGGGACCCAGTACTTC.

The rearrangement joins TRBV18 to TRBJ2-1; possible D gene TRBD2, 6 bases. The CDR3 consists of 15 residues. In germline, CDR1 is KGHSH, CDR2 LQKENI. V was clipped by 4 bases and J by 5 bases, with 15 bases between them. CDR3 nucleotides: TGTGCCAGCTCACGGGACTCGAACCCAAACAATGAGCAGTTCTTC. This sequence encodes CASSRDSNPNNEQFF.

CDR3 DNA: TGCAGTGCTAGGGAGGGGACAGTCAGGGAAAAACTGTTTTTT. It is translated as CSAREGTVREKLFF. This sequence joins TRBV20-1 and TRBJ1-4; 7 nucleotides line up with TRBD1. The junction had 9 bases not matched to a gene; V was cut back by 3 bases and J by 8 bases. The CDR3 covers 14 residues. CDR1 is DFQATT and CDR2 is SNEGSKA in the germline V gene (reference sequence).

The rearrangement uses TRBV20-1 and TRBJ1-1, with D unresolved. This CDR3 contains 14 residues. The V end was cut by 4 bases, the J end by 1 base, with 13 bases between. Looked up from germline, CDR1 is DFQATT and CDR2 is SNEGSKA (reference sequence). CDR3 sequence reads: CSANLGSGNTEAFF. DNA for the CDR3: TGCAGTGCTAATCTGGGATCGGGGAACACTGAAGCTTTCTTT.

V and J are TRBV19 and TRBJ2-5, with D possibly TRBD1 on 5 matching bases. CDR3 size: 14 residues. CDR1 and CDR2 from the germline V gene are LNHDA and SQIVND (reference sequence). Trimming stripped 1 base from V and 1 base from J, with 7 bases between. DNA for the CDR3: TGTGCCAGTAGTATAGCGACAGTCCAAGAGACCCAGTACTTC. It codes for CASSIATVQETQYF.

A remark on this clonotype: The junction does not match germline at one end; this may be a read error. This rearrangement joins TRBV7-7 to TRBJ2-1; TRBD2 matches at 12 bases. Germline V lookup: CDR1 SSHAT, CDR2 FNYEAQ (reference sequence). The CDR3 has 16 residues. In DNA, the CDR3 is TGTGCTAGCAGCAAATGGACTAGCGGGACCCACAATGAGCAGTTCTTC. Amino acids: CASSKWTSGTHNEQFF.

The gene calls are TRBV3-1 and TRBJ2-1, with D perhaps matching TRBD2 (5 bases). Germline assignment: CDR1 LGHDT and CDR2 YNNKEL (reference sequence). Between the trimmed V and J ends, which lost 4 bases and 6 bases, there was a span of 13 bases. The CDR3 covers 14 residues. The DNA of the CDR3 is TGTGCCAGCAGCCTCGAGGGCCGAGGCAATGAGCAGTTCTTC. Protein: CASSLEGRGNEQFF.

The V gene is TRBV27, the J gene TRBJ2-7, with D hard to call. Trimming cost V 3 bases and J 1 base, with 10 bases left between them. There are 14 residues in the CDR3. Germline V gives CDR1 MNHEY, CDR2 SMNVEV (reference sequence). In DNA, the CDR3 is TGTGCCAGCAGTTTCGCAGGACCTTCCTACGAGCAGTACTTC. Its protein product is CASSFAGPSYEQYF.

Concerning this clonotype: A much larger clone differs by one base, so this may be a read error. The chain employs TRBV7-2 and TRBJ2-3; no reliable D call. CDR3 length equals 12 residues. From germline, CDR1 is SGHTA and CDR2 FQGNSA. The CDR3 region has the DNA TGTGCCAGCAGCTTAGACGCAGATATGCAGTATTTT. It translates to CASSLDADMQYF.

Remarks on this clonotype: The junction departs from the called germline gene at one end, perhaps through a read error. CDR3 coding DNA: TGTGCCAGCAGTGAACTAGCGGCTCCCACAGATACGAAGTATTTT. It encodes CASSELAAPTDTKYF. The rearrangement joins TRBV6-1 to TRBJ2-3, with 7 bases lining up with TRBD2. The CDR3 consists of 15 residues. The germline V gene has CDR1 MNHNS and CDR2 SASEGT.

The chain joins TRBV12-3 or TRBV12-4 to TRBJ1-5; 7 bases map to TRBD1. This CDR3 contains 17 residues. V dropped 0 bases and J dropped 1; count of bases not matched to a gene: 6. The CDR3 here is CASSLAHRGGSNQPQHF. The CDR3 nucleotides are TGTGCCAGCAGTTTAGCGCACAGGGGTGGAAGCAATCAGCCCCAGCATTTT.

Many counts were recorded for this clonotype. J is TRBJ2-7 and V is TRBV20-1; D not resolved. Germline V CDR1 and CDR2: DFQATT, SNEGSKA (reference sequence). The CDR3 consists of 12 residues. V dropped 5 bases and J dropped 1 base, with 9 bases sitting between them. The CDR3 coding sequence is TGCAGTGCTGCTGACCAGTCCTACGAGCAGTACTTC. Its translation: CSAADQSYEQYF.

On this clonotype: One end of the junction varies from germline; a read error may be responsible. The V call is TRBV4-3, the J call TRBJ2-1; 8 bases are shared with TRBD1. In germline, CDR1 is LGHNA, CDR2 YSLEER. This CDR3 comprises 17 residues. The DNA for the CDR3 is TGCACCAGCAGCCGGGTTGTTGTTGGACAGGGCTACAATGAGCAGTTCTTC. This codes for CTSSRVVVGQGYNEQFF.